A selection of T cell receptor beta chains follows, all from one sample in a study of T cell changes during pregnancy in multiple sclerosis. Repertoires were generated with immunoSEQ multiplex PCR, while TCRdb's copy carries only in-frame clones and drops some. This sample has some 80,000 clones; 90% to 95% occur once, and the top ten carry approximately 1%. The specimen was peripheral blood, collected in the second trimester of pregnancy. The origin of the receptors is a female donor with multiple sclerosis, enrolled in a pregnancy study. Each CDR3 is given with its conserved first and last residue. D genes are given only for firm matches. Clone sizes are given selectively: once, few, many, or a class where the clone is expanded.

- | TRBJ1-2 | - | TRBV5-5 | TGTGCCAGCAGCTCGGCGGGGCCGAACTATGGCTACACCTTC | CASSSAGPNYGYTF
once | TRBJ2-3 | - | TRBV5-1 | TGCGCCAGCAGCCTCCGACAGAGCACAGATACGCAGTATTTT | CASSLRQSTDTQYF
- | TRBJ1-4 | - | TRBV27 | TGTGCCAGCAGTTTATTACGGACGGGGGGCACTAATGAAAAACTGTTTTTT | CASSLLRTGGTNEKLFF
- | TRBJ2-2 | TRBD2 | TRBV27 | TGTGCCAGCAGTTTACTAGCGGGACGCGGCACCGGGGAGCTGTTTTTT | CASSLLAGRGTGELFF
- | TRBJ2-7 | TRBD2 | TRBV9 | TGTGCCAGCAGCGTAGCTCCTAGCGGGGCTTACTACGAGCAGTACTTC | CASSVAPSGAYYEQYF
- | TRBJ2-5 | TRBD1 | TRBV15 | TGTGCCACCAGCCCTCGGACAGGGGACGAGACCCAGTACTTC | CATSPRTGDETQYF
- | TRBJ1-1 | TRBD1 | TRBV12-5 | TGTGCTAGTGGTGCGGGACAGTCGAACACTGAAGCTTTCTTT | CASGAGQSNTEAFF
- | TRBJ2-5 | - | TRBV4-1 | TGCGCCAGCAGCCAAGGAGGGGGCATCGGGGGCAGTGGGAAAGAAGAGACCCAGTACTTC | CASSQGGGIGGSGKEETQYF
- | TRBJ2-1 | - | TRBV11-2 | TGTGCCAGCAGCTTGGGGAGCGGAGGGACCTACAATGAGCAGTTCTTC | CASSLGSGGTYNEQFF
- | TRBJ1-3 | - | TRBV27 | TGTGCCAGCAGTTTTCGGGGAGTGGGAAACACCATATATTTT | CASSFRGVGNTIYF
- | TRBJ2-3 | - | TRBV6-6 | TGTGCCAGCAGAGGGACACCAACTAAGGGTAGAGATACGCAGTATTTT | CASRGTPTKGRDTQYF
- | TRBJ2-2 | - | TRBV10-3 | TGTGCCATCAGTGAAGGTATGGGACTTTGGAACACCGGGGAGCTGTTTTTT | CAISEGMGLWNTGELFF
- | TRBJ1-1 | TRBD1 | TRBV5-8 | TGTGCCAGCAGCTTGGGGCAGGGGGCCACTGAAGCTTTCTTT | CASSLGQGATEAFF
- | TRBJ2-1 | TRBD2 | TRBV5-1 | TGCGCCAGCCGGGGGGGGTCTGGGGACTACAATGAGCAGTTCTTC | CASRGGSGDYNEQFF
- | TRBJ1-5 | - | TRBV6-4 | TGTGCCAGCAGTGCCGGGACTGGGGGGAATCAGCCCCAGCATTTT | CASSAGTGGNQPQHF
- | TRBJ1-1 | TRBD1 | TRBV28 | TGTGCCAGCAGACTGGGACAGGCGGGTGAAGCTTTCTTT | CASRLGQAGEAFF
- | TRBJ1-1 | - | TRBV7-2 | TGTGCCAGCAGGATACAGATGAACACTGAAGCTTTCTTT | CASRIQMNTEAFF
- | TRBJ2-7 | TRBD2 | TRBV5-4 | TGTGCCAGCGAGGGAGGGAACGAGCAGTACTTC | CASEGGNEQYF
- | TRBJ1-5 | TRBD1 | TRBV19 | TGTGCCAGTAGTGTCGGACAGGGGGCGCCGGGTCAGCCCCAGCATTTT | CASSVGQGAPGQPQHF
- | TRBJ2-5 | TRBD2 | TRBV10-3 | TGTGCCATCCGAAGCGGGATGGGAGCGGAGACCCAGTACTTC | CAIRSGMGAETQYF
- | TRBJ1-2 | TRBD1 | TRBV5-1 | TGCGCCAGCAGCGCCCTTGGGGGACAGGGGGCACTATTAAGTGGCTACACCTTC | CASSALGGQGALLSGYTF
- | TRBJ1-5 | - | TRBV6-1 | TGTGCCAGCAGTGAAGGCTGGCTGGGGCTCAATCAGCCCCAGCATTTT | CASSEGWLGLNQPQHF
- | TRBJ2-7 | TRBD2 | TRBV7-2 | TGTGCCAGCAGTCATCTAGCGGGAGGGACCTACGAGCAGTACTTC | CASSHLAGGTYEQYF
- | TRBJ2-5 | - | TRBV7-9 | TGTGCCAGCAGCCGGGGGGAGACCCAGTACTTC | CASSRGETQYF
once | TRBJ2-1 | TRBD2 | TRBV9 | TGTGCCAGCAGCGGCCTAACCCCTCCTATACTAGCGGGAGGGCCCAATGAGCAGTTCTTC | CASSGLTPPILAGGPNEQFF
once | TRBJ1-1 | - | TRBV30 | TGTGCCTGGAGTGTAACAGGGATGAACACTGAAGCTTTCTTT | CAWSVTGMNTEAFF
- | TRBJ2-7 | TRBD2 | TRBV27 | TGTGCCAGCAGCACGGGGGGACTAGCGGGAGCGGAGCAGTACTTC | CASSTGGLAGAEQYF
- | TRBJ2-1 | TRBD1 | TRBV14 | TGTGCCAGCCGTCCGGGACAGGTTTCCTATGAGCAGTTCTTC | CASRPGQVSYEQFF
- | TRBJ2-3 | - | TRBV7-6 | TGTGCCAGCAGCTTTTACCTTGGTGGGGAGGGCACAGATACGCAGTATTTT | CASSFYLGGEGTDTQYF
- | TRBJ2-3 | - | TRBV9 | TGTGCCAGCAGCGTTTACACCACAGATACGCAGTATTTT | CASSVYTTDTQYF
- | TRBJ2-2 | TRBD2 | TRBV16 | TGTGCCAGCAGCCCTAGGACTAGCGGGAACACCGGGGAGCTGTTTTTT | CASSPRTSGNTGELFF
few | TRBJ2-7 | TRBD2 | TRBV10-2 | TGCGCCAGCACCACGGGAGGGGGGCAGTACTTC | CASTTGGGQYF
- | TRBJ2-7 | TRBD2 | TRBV5-6 | TGTGCCAGCAGCTTGGGCGGGAGACAAGCCGAGCAGTACTTC | CASSLGGRQAEQYF
- | TRBJ1-1 | - | TRBV5-1 | TGCGCCAGCAGCTCACGGGGTCTGCAGAACACTGAAGCTTTCTTT | CASSSRGLQNTEAFF
- | TRBJ1-2 | - | TRBV25-1 | TGTGCCAGCAGTGAAACTCCGCCTAACTATGGCTACACCTTC | CASSETPPNYGYTF
- | TRBJ2-1 | TRBD2 | TRBV9 | TGTGCCAGCAGCGTAGCAGCGGGGTCCTACAATGAGCAGTTCTTC | CASSVAAGSYNEQFF
- | TRBJ2-2 | TRBD2 | TRBV4-2 | TGTGCCAGCAGCCTAGCGGGAGGTGGGACCGGGGAGCTGTTTTTT | CASSLAGGGTGELFF
- | TRBJ2-7 | - | TRBV29-1 | TGCAGCGTTGGAGGAGGGGACCCCTACGAGCAGTACTTC | CSVGGGDPYEQYF
- | TRBJ2-3 | - | TRBV5-1 | TGCGCCAGCAGCCAGCTTGGAGGGAAGGTCACAGATACGCAGTATTTT | CASSQLGGKVTDTQYF
- | TRBJ2-2 | TRBD2 | TRBV2 | TGTGCCAGCAGCCAGAGTGGGGGGGTGAACACCGGGGAGCTGTTTTTT | CASSQSGGVNTGELFF
- | TRBJ1-5 | - | TRBV18 | TGTGCCAGCTCACCAGGAGCCGGGGGCAATCAGCCCCAGCATTTT | CASSPGAGGNQPQHF
- | TRBJ2-1 | TRBD2 | TRBV6-1 | TGTGCCGGCGGACTAGCGGGGGAGGGGTACAATGAGCAGTTCTTC | CAGGLAGEGYNEQFF
- | TRBJ1-1 | - | TRBV7-9 | TGTGCCAGCAGAGGAGGGAGTATTTTGGACACTGAAGCTTTCTTT | CASRGGSILDTEAFF
- | TRBJ2-7 | - | TRBV6-6 | TGTGCCAGCAGTCATCAGAATTTCGGGGACGAGCAGTACTTC | CASSHQNFGDEQYF
many | TRBJ1-1 | - | TRBV5-5 | TGTGCCAGCTACTGGGCCATGAACACTGAAGCTTTCTTT | CASYWAMNTEAFF
- | TRBJ2-1 | - | TRBV7-9 | TGTGCCAGCAGCTTAGCAGTGGGAGAGGCCAATGAGCAGTTCTTC | CASSLAVGEANEQFF
- | TRBJ2-7 | TRBD2 | TRBV5-1 | TGCGCCAGCAGCTTGGTTGCAGGGACTACCTACGAGCAGTACTTC | CASSLVAGTTYEQYF
- | TRBJ2-2 | - | TRBV27 | TGTGCCAGCAGGGGGATAGCAGCCACCGGGGAGTTGTTTTTT | CASRGIAATGELFF
- | TRBJ2-5 | - | TRBV29-1 | TGCAGCGGAGGTAATACGGAGACCCAGTACTTC | CSGGNTETQYF
- | TRBJ2-1 | - | TRBV6-4 | TGTGCCAGCAGTGACCGCGATAGCGGCTACAATGAGCAGTTCTTC | CASSDRDSGYNEQFF
- | TRBJ1-5 | - | TRBV4-1 | TGCGCCAGCAGCCAAGAGGTACAGCTCAATCAGCCCCAGCATTTT | CASSQEVQLNQPQHF